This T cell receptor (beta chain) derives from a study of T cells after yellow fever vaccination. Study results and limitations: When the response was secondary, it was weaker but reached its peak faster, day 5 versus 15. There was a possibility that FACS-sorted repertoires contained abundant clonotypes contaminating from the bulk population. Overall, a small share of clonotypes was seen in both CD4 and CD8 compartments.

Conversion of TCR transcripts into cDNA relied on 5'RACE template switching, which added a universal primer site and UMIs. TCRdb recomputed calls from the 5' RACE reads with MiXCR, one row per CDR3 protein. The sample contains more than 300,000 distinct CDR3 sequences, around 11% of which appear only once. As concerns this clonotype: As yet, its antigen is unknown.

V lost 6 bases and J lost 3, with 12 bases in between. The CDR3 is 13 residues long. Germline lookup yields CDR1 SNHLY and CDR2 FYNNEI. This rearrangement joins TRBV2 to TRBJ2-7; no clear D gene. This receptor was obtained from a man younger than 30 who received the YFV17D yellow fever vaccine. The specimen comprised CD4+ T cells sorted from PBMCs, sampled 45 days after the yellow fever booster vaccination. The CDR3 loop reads CASSSQESYEQYF. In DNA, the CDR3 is TGTGCCAGCAGCTCCCAGGAGAGCTACGAGCAGTACTTC.